These 20 T cell receptor beta chains came from one sample sequenced in a study of T cell changes during pregnancy in multiple sclerosis. Sequencing was performed with immunoSEQ multiplex PCR; in TCRdb, only in-frame clones are kept and a portion is missing. The sample carries 40,000 to 65,000 clones, almost 95% recorded once. The material was CD4+ T cells from peripheral blood mononuclear cells, obtained in the third trimester of pregnancy. The receptors originated from a female donor with multiple sclerosis, enrolled in a pregnancy study.

The chain is built from TRBV6-5 and TRBJ1-2; 11 positions agree with TRBD1. The V segment lost 6 bases and the J segment 8 bases; nucleotides outside the gene matches: 5. The CDR3 extends over 13 amino acids. Germline values: CDR1 MNHEY, CDR2 SVGAGI. CDR3 in DNA: TGTGCCAGCAGCCAGGACAGGGGGCTCGGCTACACCTTC. Encoded protein: CASSQDRGLGYTF.

V usage is TRBV2 and J usage is TRBJ1-1, with 8 bases matching TRBD1. This CDR3 has 14 residues. J lost 1 base, V lost 6 bases, and 4 bases had no gene match. Germline V gene sequence: CDR1 SNHLY, CDR2 FYNNEI. This CDR3 is CASRGQVRNTEAFF. In DNA, the CDR3 is TGTGCCAGCAGGGGACAGGTCCGGAACACTGAAGCTTTCTTT.

The J gene is TRBJ2-3, the V gene TRBV5-1; D is unclear. CDR3 length equals 12 residues. Germline V gives CDR1 SGHRS, CDR2 YFSETQ. The V and J ends lost 1 base and 4 bases respectively, with 4 bases between them. The chain's CDR3 is CASSLRADTQYF. The CDR3 DNA sequence: TGCGCCAGCAGCTTGAGAGCAGATACGCAGTATTTT.

V is TRBV28 and J is TRBJ1-3, with 7 bases identical to TRBD1. The junction had 8 bases not matched to a gene; V was cut back by 2 bases and J by 7 bases. The CDR3 totals 15 residues. Per the germline V gene, CDR1 is MDHEN and CDR2 is SYDVKM. Here the CDR3 DNA reads TGTGCCAGCAGTTTAAGGACAGGCGGTGGGAACACCATATATTTT. It translates to CASSLRTGGGNTIYF.

The chain carries TRBV6-5 and TRBJ2-7; 7 bases agree with TRBD2. The germline CDR1 and CDR2 sequences are MNHEY and SVGAGI. Trimming at V came to 10 bases and at J to 6 bases, leaving 15 bases not matched to a gene. This CDR3 is 14 amino acids long. The CDR3 region is CATRGVQVVGEQYF. DNA of the CDR3: TGTGCCACCCGGGGGGTACAGGTGGTAGGCGAGCAGTACTTC.

The chain couples TRBV7-9 to TRBJ2-7; D is possibly TRBD2 (5 bases). This CDR3 spans 12 amino acids. CDR1 and CDR2 (germline): SEHNR, FQNEAQ (reference sequence). The V end lost 2 bases, the J end lost 4 bases, and 6 bases lay between the germline ends. Written as DNA, the CDR3 is TGTGCCAGCAGCTTACAGCGGTACGAGCAGTACTTC. It is translated as CASSLQRYEQYF.

The V and J genes are TRBV6-1 and TRBJ1-5, with 9 bases identical to TRBD1. The V gene end was trimmed by 1 base and the J gene end by 9 bases; junction bases not matched to a gene: 7. Germline V gene sequence: CDR1 MNHNS, CDR2 SASEGT. The CDR3 has 15 amino acids. CDR3 residues: CASSEVWDRAWPQHF. The CDR3 DNA is TGTGCCAGCAGTGAAGTTTGGGACAGGGCCTGGCCCCAGCATTTT.

The chain couples TRBV9 to TRBJ1-2, with D unresolved. Germline lookup yields CDR1 SGDLS and CDR2 YYNGEE. Trimming removed 1 base from V and 2 bases from J, with 6 bases in between. There are 13 residues in the CDR3. The CDR3 loop reads CASSVSQNYGYTF. In DNA form, the CDR3 reads TGTGCCAGCAGCGTAAGTCAGAACTATGGCTACACCTTC.

The V gene is TRBV19, the J gene TRBJ2-5, with 10 positions matching TRBD1. V was clipped by 5 bases and J by 6 bases; unmatched bases: 9. The CDR3 is made up of 15 amino acids. Germline V gene sequence: CDR1 LNHDA, CDR2 SQIVND (reference sequence). This CDR3 reads CASSAPGQGTKTQYF. CDR3 DNA sequence: TGTGCCAGTAGTGCACCGGGACAGGGGACGAAGACCCAGTACTTC.

The chain joins TRBV18 to TRBJ1-5; D is possibly TRBD1 (6 bases). CDR1 and CDR2 (germline): KGHSH, LQKENI. The CDR3 is 13 residues long. V was clipped by 4 bases and J by 11 bases, with 15 bases between them. The CDR3 nucleotides are TGTGCCAGCTCACAGGACAGTTGGTCGGCCCAGCATTTT. Translation gives CASSQDSWSAQHF.

CDR3 sequence reads: CASSLNIQGGQETQYF. In DNA, the CDR3 is TGCGCCAGCAGCTTGAATATCCAGGGAGGACAAGAGACCCAGTACTTC. This rearrangement joins TRBV5-1 to TRBJ2-5; tentative D call: TRBD2 (6 bases). V was pared by 1 base and J by 2 bases, with 15 bases between. This CDR3 is built from 16 residues. Germline lookup yields CDR1 SGHRS and CDR2 YFSETQ. The full variable domain, rest sourced from reference TRBV5-1 and TRBJ2-5, is KAGVTQTPRYLIKTRGQQVTLSCSPISGHRSVSWYQQTPGQGLQFLFEYFSETQRNKGNFPGRFSGRQFSNSRSEMNVSTLELGDSALYLCASSLNIQGGQETQYFGPGTRLLVL.

The chain uses TRBV19 and TRBJ1-1; no clear D gene. Germline CDR1 LNHDA, CDR2 SQIVND (reference sequence). This CDR3 contains 13 residues. The V and J ends lost 5 bases and 2 bases respectively, with 9 bases between them. In DNA form, the CDR3 reads TGTGCCAGTAGTTCTACAGCCAACACTGAAGCTTTCTTT. Its protein is CASSSTANTEAFF.

The chain has TRBV18 and TRBJ2-7; 10 bases fit TRBD1. The CDR3 contains 15 residues. J lost 0 bases, V lost 6 bases, and 5 bases had no gene match. CDR1 KGHSH and CDR2 LQKENI come from the germline V gene. This CDR3 reads CASSLGQGSSYEQYF. The CDR3 DNA reads as TGTGCCAGCTCCCTGGGACAGGGGAGCTCCTACGAGCAGTACTTC.

This sequence joins TRBV7-2 and TRBJ2-2, with 7 positions matching TRBD1. CDR1 SGHTA and CDR2 FQGNSA come from the germline V gene. This CDR3 is 12 amino acids long. The V segment lost 5 bases and the J segment 11 bases; nucleotides outside the gene matches: 5. In nucleotides, the CDR3 is TGTGCCAGCAGCCGGGACAGCGGAGAGCTGTTTTTT. Its translation: CASSRDSGELFF.

The chain combines TRBV19 with TRBJ2-3, with TRBD2 matching 7 bases. Per the germline V gene, CDR1 is LNHDA and CDR2 is SQIVND (reference sequence). After removal of 3 bases from V and 0 bases from J, the junction contained 3 bases not matched to a gene. There are 15 residues in the CDR3. The CDR3 sequence is CASSMTSSSTDTQYF. CDR3 in DNA: TGTGCCAGTAGTATGACTAGCTCAAGCACAGATACGCAGTATTTT.

The rearrangement uses TRBV29-1 and TRBJ1-4, with D possibly matching TRBD1 (6 bases). Germline V CDR1 and CDR2: SQVTM, ANQGSEA. This CDR3 region has 12 residues. Trimming stripped 7 bases from V and 8 bases from J, with 14 bases between. The CDR3 bases are TGCAGCGCCGGGATGGGGGCCGAAAAACTGTTTTTT. Encoded protein: CSAGMGAEKLFF.

This clone occurred a few times. J is TRBJ1-2 and V is TRBV7-9, with D tentatively TRBD1 (5 bases). CDR3 length equals 12 residues. CDR1 SEHNR and CDR2 FQNEAQ come from the germline V gene (reference sequence). V lost 1 base and J lost 6, with 6 bases in between. This CDR3 reads CASSLGGDGYTF. The CDR3 nucleotides read TGTGCCAGCAGCTTAGGGGGGGATGGCTACACCTTC.

The V call is TRBV2, the J call TRBJ2-5; TRBD2 matches 7 bases. CDR3 size: 13 residues. Germline V gene data show CDR1 as SNHLY and CDR2 as FYNNEI. V lost 8 bases and J lost 4; bases outside the gene matches: 7. DNA for the CDR3: TGTGCCAGCGGCGGACTAGTCGGAGAGACCCAGTACTTC. It specifies CASGGLVGETQYF.

This chain uses TRBV9 with TRBJ1-5, with a tentative D call TRBD1 (6 bases). The germline V gene encodes CDR1 SGDLS and CDR2 YYNGEE. CDR3 size: 14 residues. V was pared by 0 bases and J by 2 bases, with 6 bases between. In DNA form, the CDR3 reads TGTGCCAGCAGCGTAGAGGGGGGCAATCAGCCCCAGCATTTT. It is translated as CASSVEGGNQPQHF.

In this sample, this clone turned up once. The chain couples TRBV19 to TRBJ1-3, with D possibly matching TRBD1 (5 bases). The V end was cut by 9 bases, the J end by 3 bases, with 12 bases between. In germline, CDR1 is LNHDA, CDR2 SQIVND (reference sequence). CDR3 length equals 13 residues. The CDR3 bases are TGTGCCAGCAGCGACACAGGTGGAAACACCATATATTTT. The encoded protein is CASSDTGGNTIYF.